Listed below are T cell receptor beta chains from one sample, sequenced in a study of CD8+CD57+ T cells in acquired aplastic anemia. TCRdb ran MiXCR on the reads and lists one entry per CDR3 protein. There are roughly 240,000 distinct CDR3 sequences in the sample; about 44% occur only once, and 7% to 10% lies in the top ten. What was sequenced was sorted CD4+, CD8+, or CD8+CD57+ T cells (not recorded which) from PBMCs. The receptors were gathered from a human donor with aplastic anemia. CDR3s include the opening cysteine and the closing phenylalanine or tryptophan. Fields, in order: D gene, clone size, V gene, J gene, CDR3 DNA, CDR3 protein. The D gene is left open where the match is weak. Clone size is not always given. Where it is, it says once, few, many or a class for expanded clones.

>NA|few|TRBV29-1|TRBJ1-1
TGCAGCGTTGTTTTCGGGAACACTGAAGCTTTCTTT
CSVVFGNTEAFF
>NA|NA|TRBV7-6|TRBJ2-7
TGTGCCAGCAACTTTATCAGTAGGGACGAGCAGTACTTC
CASNFISRDEQYF
>NA|many|TRBV9|TRBJ2-5
TGTGCCAGCAGTGACAACGTTAGGGAGACCCAGTACTTC
CASSDNVRETQYF
>NA|few|TRBV27|TRBJ2-7
TGTGCCAGCAGTTTATTACAGGGCTCACGCTCCTACGAGCAGTACTTC
CASSLLQGSRSYEQYF
>NA|NA|TRBV10-3|TRBJ1-2
TGTGCCAGCAGTCCACGGAGGGGGGCCTATGGCTACACCTTC
CASSPRRGAYGYTF
>NA|few|TRBV19|TRBJ2-7
TGTGCCAGTAGTCAGGGGGGCGTAGTAGGCGAGCAGTACTTC
CASSQGGVVGEQYF
>NA|NA|TRBV5-1|TRBJ2-3
TGCGCCAGCAGCCCGGAGGGTCGAGGAGATACGCAGTATTTT
CASSPEGRGDTQYF
>NA|NA|TRBV7-2|TRBJ2-7
TGTGCCAGCAGCTTACTACAGCTCGGCTCCTACGAGCAGTACTTC
CASSLLQLGSYEQYF
>NA|NA|TRBV5-1|TRBJ2-5
TGCGCCAGCAGCTTGGTTCGCTCAGGCGGCGGGTCTGGGGAGACCCAGTACTTC
CASSLVRSGGGSGETQYF
>NA|once|TRBV7-8|TRBJ2-2
TGTGCCAGCAGCAGAACCGGGACTCCGACCGGGGAGCTGTTTTTT
CASSRTGTPTGELFF
>NA|NA|TRBV10-1|TRBJ2-1
TGCGCCAGCGGGAGCCATGAGCAGTTCTTC
CASGSHEQFF
>NA|many|TRBV4-1|TRBJ1-2
TGCGCCAGCAGCCCCCCGGGGCCCCTGGGCGGCTACACCTTC
CASSPPGPLGGYTF
>NA|few|TRBV28|TRBJ2-3
TGTGCCAGCAGGGGAAGTTGGGCAGATACGCAGTATTTT
CASRGSWADTQYF
>TRBD1|NA|TRBV24-1|TRBJ1-1
TGTGCCACCAGCAGAGGGACAGTCAGTGAAGCTTTCTTT
CATSRGTVSEAFF
>NA|many|TRBV20-1|TRBJ2-1
TGCAGTGCTAGAGATATGAGTAGTGACTACAATGAGCAGTTCTTC
CSARDMSSDYNEQFF
>NA|many|TRBV20-1|TRBJ1-4
TGCAGTGCTAGTGCTCCGGGACTGCGTAATGAAAAACTGTTTTTT
CSASAPGLRNEKLFF
>TRBD2|NA|TRBV6-1|TRBJ2-7
TGTGCCAGCATGCTAGCGGGATCCTACAATGAGCAGTACTTC
CASMLAGSYNEQYF
>NA|NA|TRBV9|TRBJ1-6
TGTGCCAGCAGCGTAGAAGATTCACCCCTCCACTTT
CASSVEDSPLHF
>TRBD1|many|TRBV29-1|TRBJ1-5
TGCAGCGTTTCCCGGGACAGGTATGATCAGCCCCAGCATTTT
CSVSRDRYDQPQHF
>TRBD2|many|TRBV5-1|TRBJ2-3
TGCGCCAGCAGCTTGACTAGCGCCGGCACAGATACGCAGTATTTT
CASSLTSAGTDTQYF
>NA|once|TRBV5-1|TRBJ1-3
TGTGCCAGCAGCTCGGAGCGGACTTTCGGAAACACCATATATTTT
CASSSERTFGNTIYF
>NA|NA|TRBV20-1|TRBJ1-4
TGCAGTGCTAGTTTCAGTGAAAAACTGTTTTTT
CSASFSEKLFF
>NA|NA|TRBV6-4|TRBJ1-4
TGTGCCAGCAGTGATAAGGAGAATGAAAAACTGTTTTTT
CASSDKENEKLFF
>NA|many|TRBV7-8|TRBJ2-5
TGTGCCAGCAGCTTTTTTACGGGAGCCAGGGCCCAAGAGACCCAGTACTTC
CASSFFTGARAQETQYF
>TRBD1|many|TRBV7-6|TRBJ1-6
TGTGCCAGCAGCGTGGACAGGGGGGATTCACCCCTCCACTTT
CASSVDRGDSPLHF
>NA|NA|TRBV20-1|TRBJ2-3
TGCAGTGCCCCGGTGGGGGATACGCAGTATTTT
CSAPVGDTQYF
>TRBD1|many|TRBV5-6|TRBJ1-5
TGTGCCAGCAGCTTGGGACAGGGGGATCAGCCCCAGCATTTT
CASSLGQGDQPQHF
>TRBD2|NA|TRBV12-3/TRBV12-4|TRBJ2-7
TGTGCTAGTGGTTTGGGTTTCGGGACTAACTACGGGCAGTACTTC
CASGLGFGTNYGQYF